One and the same sample provided the 5 T cell receptor beta chains below, sequenced in a study of blood T cell repertoires in COVID-19. The assay was immunoSEQ multiplex PCR, and TCRdb's table has in-frame clones only and misses some. The table includes about 70,000 clones, about 80% detected once. Sequenced material: peripheral blood. Source of these receptors: a woman in her 70s with acute or convalescent COVID-19.

This chain uses TRBV19 with TRBJ2-5; D uncertain. The CDR3 sequence is 15 residues long. Trimming removed 7 bases from V and 0 bases from J, with 15 bases in between. Germline CDR1 LNHDA, CDR2 SQIVND (reference sequence). CDR3 amino acids: CASTRGGQNQETQYF. CDR3 in DNA: TGTGCCAGTACCCGTGGTGGGCAGAACCAAGAGACCCAGTACTTC. The entire variable domain, with the rest obtained from reference TRBV19 and TRBJ2-5, is as follows: DGGITQSPKYLFRKEGQNVTLSCEQNLNHDAMYWYRQDPGQGLRLIYYSQIVNDFQKGDIAEGYSVSREKKESFPLTVTSAQKNPTAFYLCASTRGGQNQETQYFGPGTRLLVL.

This rearrangement joins TRBV7-9 to TRBJ2-2; D is unclear. This CDR3 contains 14 residues. The V gene's germline CDR1 is SEHNR and CDR2 FQNEAQ (reference sequence). The ends were cut back, 2 bases at V and 2 bases at J, with 6 bases in the middle. DNA for the CDR3: TGTGCCAGCAGCTTACTAGGCAACACCGGGGAGCTGTTTTTT. Its protein product is CASSLLGNTGELFF.

The chain recombines TRBV3-1 (or the pseudogene TRBV3-2) with TRBJ2-2; 9 positions agree with TRBD1. CDR3 length: 17 amino acids. Looked up from germline, CDR1 is LGHDT and CDR2 is YNNKEL (reference sequence). V lost 0 bases to trimming and J lost 4 bases; unmatched junction nucleotides: 6. In DNA form, the CDR3 reads TGTGCCAGCAGCCAAGATCTACAGGGGGCTAGCACCGGGGAGCTGTTTTTT. Protein product: CASSQDLQGASTGELFF.

This chain uses TRBV3-1 (or the pseudogene TRBV3-2) with TRBJ2-1, with a possible D match to TRBD2 (6 bases). Trimming left V 1 base short and J 4 bases short, with 14 bases between. This CDR3 contains 16 residues. Per germline, CDR1 LGHDT and CDR2 YNNKEL (reference sequence). CDR3 loop: CASSQGGGTYYNEQFF. The DNA for the CDR3 is TGTGCCAGCAGCCAAGGAGGCGGGACCTATTACAATGAGCAGTTCTTC.

The genes are TRBV7-2 and TRBJ1-2, with 7 bases fitting TRBD1. Germline-derived CDR1 and CDR2 are SGHTA and FQGNSA. V shed 7 bases, J shed 5 bases, and the junction held 10 bases outside the gene matches. This CDR3 has 14 amino acids. In nucleotides, the CDR3 is TGTGCCAGCACCGGAACAGCCAGGGGGTATGGCTACACCTTC. Amino acid sequence: CASTGTARGYGYTF.